A selection of T cell receptor beta chains follows, all from one sample in a study of shared clonotypes between healthy human individuals. Assay: immunoSEQ multiplex PCR; the TCRdb copy retains only in-frame clones and omits some. Of about 480,000 clones listed, 70% to 80% were seen once; the top ten hold around 13%. The sequenced sample was PBMCs. These receptors came from a woman aged 40 to 50 in good health. Some clones in this sample may be carry-over from other donors' samples. Each CDR3 is given with its conserved first and last residue. D genes are given only for firm matches. Clone size, where shown, is once, few, many, or a class for clones that have expanded.

CDR3aa: CAISSQGTVNTEAFF; CDR3nt: TGTGCCATCAGCTCACAAGGGACAGTGAACACTGAAGCTTTCTTT; d_gene: TRBD1; v_gene: TRBV10-3; j_gene: TRBJ1-1; abundance: once
CDR3aa: CASSVDGTGTNYGYTF; CDR3nt: TGTGCCAGCAGCGTAGATGGGACAGGGACTAACTATGGCTACACCTTC; d_gene: TRBD1; v_gene: TRBV9; j_gene: TRBJ1-2; abundance: -
CDR3aa: CASSESGYQPQHF; CDR3nt: TGTGCCAGCAGTGAATCGGGTTACCAGCCCCAGCATTTT; d_gene: -; v_gene: TRBV2; j_gene: TRBJ1-5; abundance: -
CDR3aa: CASSTTAGVDEQFF; CDR3nt: TGTGCCAGTAGTACCACAGCGGGAGTAGATGAGCAGTTCTTC; d_gene: TRBD2; v_gene: TRBV19; j_gene: TRBJ2-1; abundance: -
CDR3aa: CASRMTVQGGYTF; CDR3nt: TGTGCCAGCAGGATGACAGTTCAGGGTGGCTACACCTTC; d_gene: -; v_gene: TRBV2; j_gene: TRBJ1-2; abundance: many
CDR3aa: CASTGASGSYEQYF; CDR3nt: TGTGCCAGCACCGGCGCAAGTGGGTCCTACGAGCAGTACTTC; d_gene: -; v_gene: TRBV28; j_gene: TRBJ2-7; abundance: -
CDR3aa: CASSPIQSAGHIYEQYF; CDR3nt: TGTGCCAGCAGCCCAATACAGTCCGCGGGACACATCTACGAGCAGTACTTC; d_gene: -; v_gene: TRBV5-7; j_gene: TRBJ2-7; abundance: -
CDR3aa: CASRPRLDSYEQYF; CDR3nt: TGTGCCAGCAGACCCCGGCTAGACTCCTACGAGCAGTACTTC; d_gene: -; v_gene: TRBV6-5; j_gene: TRBJ2-7; abundance: -
CDR3aa: CASSGGGGFYEQYF; CDR3nt: TGTGCCAGCAGTGGCGGGGGAGGGTTCTACGAGCAGTACTTC; d_gene: TRBD2; v_gene: TRBV2; j_gene: TRBJ2-7; abundance: once
CDR3aa: CASSTLGRSEKLFF; CDR3nt: TGTGCCAGTAGTACCCTCGGGCGGTCTGAAAAACTGTTTTTT; d_gene: -; v_gene: TRBV19; j_gene: TRBJ1-4; abundance: -
CDR3aa: CASSEFTGELFF; CDR3nt: TGTGCCAGCAGTGAGTTCACCGGGGAGCTGTTTTTT; d_gene: -; v_gene: TRBV2; j_gene: TRBJ2-2; abundance: -
CDR3aa: CASSGQQNTEAFF; CDR3nt: TGTGCCAGCTCAGGACAGCAGAACACTGAAGCTTTCTTT; d_gene: -; v_gene: TRBV2; j_gene: TRBJ1-1; abundance: -
CDR3aa: CASSLGDRGGKTEAFF; CDR3nt: TGTGCCAGCAGCTTAGGGGACAGGGGTGGTAAAACTGAAGCTTTCTTT; d_gene: TRBD1; v_gene: TRBV7-9; j_gene: TRBJ1-1; abundance: -
CDR3aa: CASSKALRGAGDTDTQYF; CDR3nt: TGTGCCAGCAGCAAAGCCCTAAGGGGGGCAGGGGACACAGATACGCAGTATTTT; d_gene: -; v_gene: TRBV21-1; j_gene: TRBJ2-3; abundance: -
CDR3aa: CASSPPEEPQHF; CDR3nt: TGTGCCAGCTCACCCCCCGAAGAGCCCCAGCATTTT; d_gene: -; v_gene: TRBV18; j_gene: TRBJ1-5; abundance: -
CDR3aa: CASGSDRGWKETQYF; CDR3nt: TGTGCTAGTGGATCGGACAGGGGATGGAAGGAGACCCAGTACTTC; d_gene: TRBD1; v_gene: TRBV12-5; j_gene: TRBJ2-5; abundance: -
CDR3aa: CASGLVLGTPNTGELFF; CDR3nt: TGTGCTAGTGGTTTGGTACTGGGGACCCCCAACACCGGGGAGCTGTTTTTT; d_gene: -; v_gene: TRBV12-5; j_gene: TRBJ2-2; abundance: -
CDR3aa: CAWRDRLGALYNSPLHF; CDR3nt: TGTGCCTGGAGGGACCGATTGGGGGCCCTCTATAATTCACCCCTCCACTTT; d_gene: -; v_gene: TRBV30; j_gene: TRBJ1-6; abundance: -
CDR3aa: CASSEGQNYGYTF; CDR3nt: TGCGCCAGCAGCGAGGGACAGAACTATGGCTACACCTTC; d_gene: TRBD1; v_gene: TRBV5-1; j_gene: TRBJ1-2; abundance: -
CDR3aa: CASGQSSGNTIYF; CDR3nt: TGTGCCAGCGGACAGTCCTCTGGAAACACCATATATTTT; d_gene: -; v_gene: TRBV7-8; j_gene: TRBJ1-3; abundance: -
CDR3aa: CASSLVSWDTEAFF; CDR3nt: TGTGCCAGCAGCTTAGTTAGCTGGGACACTGAAGCTTTCTTT; d_gene: -; v_gene: TRBV7-9; j_gene: TRBJ1-1; abundance: -
CDR3aa: CASSQVDSGLAGDEQYF; CDR3nt: TGTGCCAGCAGCCAAGTGGATTCGGGACTAGCGGGAGACGAGCAGTACTTC; d_gene: TRBD2; v_gene: TRBV4-2; j_gene: TRBJ2-7; abundance: -
CDR3aa: CASSQDTAGDTF; CDR3nt: TGTGCCAGCAGTCAGGACACGGCAGGGGACACCTTC; d_gene: -; v_gene: TRBV28; j_gene: TRBJ1-2; abundance: -
CDR3aa: CASSLGTGRYEQYF; CDR3nt: TGTGCCAGCAGTTTGGGGACAGGGCGCTACGAGCAGTACTTC; d_gene: TRBD1; v_gene: TRBV27; j_gene: TRBJ2-7; abundance: -
CDR3aa: CAWSVYTGTTNEKLFF; CDR3nt: TGTGCCTGGAGTGTTTATACGGGGACAACTAATGAAAAACTGTTTTTT; d_gene: -; v_gene: TRBV30; j_gene: TRBJ1-4; abundance: -
CDR3aa: CASRAGPHEQYF; CDR3nt: TGTGCCAGCAGGGCAGGCCCCCACGAGCAGTACTTC; d_gene: -; v_gene: TRBV6-4; j_gene: TRBJ2-7; abundance: -
CDR3aa: CASSLEQGSQPQHF; CDR3nt: TGCGCCAGCAGCTTGGAACAGGGGTCTCAGCCCCAGCATTTT; d_gene: TRBD1; v_gene: TRBV5-1; j_gene: TRBJ1-5; abundance: -
CDR3aa: CASSILQGDGDGYTF; CDR3nt: TGTGCCAGCAGCATACTACAGGGGGATGGCGATGGCTACACCTTC; d_gene: TRBD1; v_gene: TRBV11-1; j_gene: TRBJ1-2; abundance: -
CDR3aa: CASSLDNLNTEAFF; CDR3nt: TGTGCCAGCAGCTTAGACAATTTGAACACTGAAGCTTTCTTT; d_gene: -; v_gene: TRBV7-9; j_gene: TRBJ1-1; abundance: -
CDR3aa: CSADRAYEQYF; CDR3nt: TGCAGTGCGGACAGGGCCTACGAGCAGTACTTC; d_gene: TRBD1; v_gene: TRBV20-1; j_gene: TRBJ2-7; abundance: once
CDR3aa: CASSSWNEQFF; CDR3nt: TGTGCCAGCAGCTCCTGGAATGAGCAGTTCTTC; d_gene: -; v_gene: TRBV7-9; j_gene: TRBJ2-1; abundance: -
CDR3aa: CASSLHRTGNEKLFF; CDR3nt: TGTGCCAGCAGCTTACATCGGACGGGTAATGAAAAACTGTTTTTT; d_gene: -; v_gene: TRBV11-2; j_gene: TRBJ1-4; abundance: -
CDR3aa: CASSHPGGIEQYF; CDR3nt: TGTGCCAGCAGCCACCCGGGGGGGATCGAGCAGTACTTC; d_gene: TRBD2; v_gene: TRBV4-2; j_gene: TRBJ2-7; abundance: once
CDR3aa: CAGGPAGGPGTGELFF; CDR3nt: TGTGCCGGAGGGCCGGCGGGAGGGCCCGGCACCGGGGAGCTGTTTTTT; d_gene: TRBD2; v_gene: TRBV30; j_gene: TRBJ2-2; abundance: -
CDR3aa: CASISRGNTIYF; CDR3nt: TGTGCCAGTATCTCACGGGGAAACACCATATATTTT; d_gene: -; v_gene: TRBV19; j_gene: TRBJ1-3; abundance: -
CDR3aa: CASSSARPWSTDTQYF; CDR3nt: TGTGCCAGCAGTTCGGCACGCCCTTGGAGCACAGATACGCAGTATTTT; d_gene: -; v_gene: TRBV28; j_gene: TRBJ2-3; abundance: -
CDR3aa: CASSSRRNTGELFF; CDR3nt: TGTGCCAGCAGCTCCAGACGGAACACCGGGGAGCTGTTTTTT; d_gene: -; v_gene: TRBV11-3; j_gene: TRBJ2-2; abundance: -
CDR3aa: CASSLAAGLVTDTQYF; CDR3nt: TGTGCCAGCAGCTTAGCTGCAGGTCTAGTCACAGATACGCAGTATTTT; d_gene: -; v_gene: TRBV7-6; j_gene: TRBJ2-3; abundance: -
CDR3aa: CASSESGFGNQPQHF; CDR3nt: TGTGCCAGCAGCGAATCGGGGTTCGGTAATCAGCCCCAGCATTTT; d_gene: -; v_gene: TRBV9; j_gene: TRBJ1-5; abundance: -
CDR3aa: CASSQFTGGGSGNTIYF; CDR3nt: TGTGCCAGCAGCCAATTCACAGGGGGCGGCTCTGGAAACACCATATATTTT; d_gene: TRBD1; v_gene: TRBV14; j_gene: TRBJ1-3; abundance: -
CDR3aa: CASSISTWTEAFF; CDR3nt: TGTGCCAGTAGTATATCCACATGGACTGAAGCTTTCTTT; d_gene: -; v_gene: TRBV19; j_gene: TRBJ1-1; abundance: few
CDR3aa: CAISFGTASPEQYF; CDR3nt: TGTGCCATCAGTTTCGGGACGGCCAGCCCCGAGCAGTACTTC; d_gene: -; v_gene: TRBV10-3; j_gene: TRBJ2-7; abundance: -
CDR3aa: CASSVGLAGGTQYF; CDR3nt: TGTGCCAGCAGCGTCGGACTAGCGGGAGGGACCCAGTACTTC; d_gene: TRBD2; v_gene: TRBV9; j_gene: TRBJ2-5; abundance: many
CDR3aa: CASSAWGPGETQYF; CDR3nt: TGTGCCAGCAGTGCTTGGGGGCCGGGAGAGACCCAGTACTTC; d_gene: -; v_gene: TRBV2; j_gene: TRBJ2-5; abundance: -
CDR3aa: CASANPTGGNQPQHF; CDR3nt: TGTGCCAGCGCGAATCCAACAGGGGGTAATCAGCCCCAGCATTTT; d_gene: TRBD1; v_gene: TRBV28; j_gene: TRBJ1-5; abundance: -
CDR3aa: CAISGQEGEQYF; CDR3nt: TGTGCCATCAGTGGACAGGAGGGCGAGCAGTACTTC; d_gene: -; v_gene: TRBV10-3; j_gene: TRBJ2-7; abundance: -
CDR3aa: CASSIPGTEYNEQFF; CDR3nt: TGTGCCAGTAGTATCCCCGGGACAGAATACAATGAGCAGTTCTTC; d_gene: TRBD1; v_gene: TRBV19; j_gene: TRBJ2-1; abundance: -
CDR3aa: CASSIQGSTEAFF; CDR3nt: TGTGCCAGTAGTATACAGGGGAGCACTGAAGCTTTCTTT; d_gene: -; v_gene: TRBV19; j_gene: TRBJ1-1; abundance: few
CDR3aa: CASSLRLAGGGEQFF; CDR3nt: TGTGCCAGCAGCTTACGGCTAGCGGGAGGAGGGGAGCAGTTCTTC; d_gene: TRBD2; v_gene: TRBV7-9; j_gene: TRBJ2-1; abundance: -
CDR3aa: CASSIGRGYQETQYF; CDR3nt: TGTGCCAGTAGTATCGGCCGGGGGTACCAAGAGACCCAGTACTTC; d_gene: -; v_gene: TRBV19; j_gene: TRBJ2-5; abundance: once
CDR3aa: CATSREPVLNEQFF; CDR3nt: TGTGCCACCAGCAGAGAGCCAGTTTTAAATGAGCAGTTCTTC; d_gene: -; v_gene: TRBV15; j_gene: TRBJ2-1; abundance: -
CDR3aa: CASGRGSYEQYF; CDR3nt: TGTGCCAGCGGGAGGGGATCCTACGAGCAGTACTTC; d_gene: TRBD2; v_gene: TRBV6-1; j_gene: TRBJ2-7; abundance: -
CDR3aa: CASSLGGRVYNEQFF; CDR3nt: TGTGCCAGCAGCTTGGGGGGGCGAGTCTACAATGAGCAGTTCTTC; d_gene: -; v_gene: TRBV7-9; j_gene: TRBJ2-1; abundance: -
CDR3aa: CSAKGNEQFF; CDR3nt: TGCAGTGCTAAGGGGAATGAGCAGTTCTTC; d_gene: -; v_gene: TRBV20-1; j_gene: TRBJ2-1; abundance: -
CDR3aa: CASSRTSDNQETQYF; CDR3nt: TGTGCCAGCAGCCGGACTAGCGACAACCAAGAGACCCAGTACTTC; d_gene: TRBD2; v_gene: TRBV5-4; j_gene: TRBJ2-5; abundance: -
CDR3aa: CASSLGGTADTQYF; CDR3nt: TGTGCCAGCAGCTTAGGAGGGACCGCGGATACGCAGTATTTT; d_gene: -; v_gene: TRBV7-3; j_gene: TRBJ2-3; abundance: once
CDR3aa: CASSLGPAGTEAFF; CDR3nt: TGCGCCAGCAGCTTGGGGCCCGCGGGAACTGAAGCTTTCTTT; d_gene: -; v_gene: TRBV5-1; j_gene: TRBJ1-1; abundance: -
CDR3aa: CASSPGQGARREQYF; CDR3nt: TGTGCCAGCAGCCCCGGACAGGGGGCAAGGAGGGAGCAGTACTTC; d_gene: TRBD1; v_gene: TRBV7-9; j_gene: TRBJ2-7; abundance: -